A selection of T cell receptor beta chains follows, all from one sample in a study of cytomegalovirus exposure and HLA in healthy donors. Only in-frame clones appear in the TCRdb table, and some are missing; sequencing was by immunoSEQ multiplex PCR. This sample lists 60,000 to 85,000 clones; its ten largest clones have roughly 13%. Sequencing was performed on PBMCs. Receptors were obtained from a man in his fifties or sixties in good health and CMV-seropositive. Each CDR3 is given with its conserved first and last residue. Fields, in order: D gene, J gene, V gene, CDR3 protein, CDR3 DNA. A D gene is named only where the DNA matches it firmly.

TRBD1,TRBJ1-2,TRBV5-4,CASSSPGQGGYGYTF,TGTGCCAGCAGCTCGCCGGGACAGGGAGGTTATGGCTACACCTTC
.,TRBJ2-5,TRBV6-5,CASSEHSQETQYF,TGTGCCAGCAGTGAACATTCTCAAGAGACCCAGTACTTC
TRBD2,TRBJ2-1,TRBV19,CASSTSTSGRGYNEQFF,TGTGCCAGTAGTACCTCGACTAGCGGGAGAGGTTACAATGAGCAGTTCTTC
.,TRBJ1-4,TRBV5-6,CASSQAPPQENEKLFF,TGTGCCAGCAGCCAGGCCCCTCCCCAGGAAAATGAAAAACTGTTTTTT
.,TRBJ1-1,TRBV5-1,CASSPEGGVSNTEAFF,TGCGCCAGCAGCCCCGAGGGTGGAGTCAGCAACACTGAAGCTTTCTTT
.,TRBJ2-2,TRBV11-3,CASSLEGADTGELFF,TGTGCCAGCAGCTTAGAGGGGGCGGACACCGGGGAGCTGTTTTTT
TRBD1,TRBJ1-1,TRBV9,CASNVSGTGYTEAFF,TGTGCCAGCAACGTGTCCGGGACAGGATACACTGAAGCTTTCTTT
.,TRBJ1-2,TRBV10-1,CASSAGGYGYTF,TGCGCCAGCAGTGCAGGAGGCTATGGCTACACCTTC
.,TRBJ1-2,TRBV4-1,CASSQARGDGYTF,TGCGCCAGCAGCCAGGCCCGCGGGGATGGCTACACCTTC
TRBD2,TRBJ2-7,TRBV9,CASSVGIAGGLTYEQYF,TGTGCCAGCAGCGTAGGAATAGCGGGAGGCCTAACCTACGAGCAGTACTTC
TRBD1,TRBJ1-4,TRBV9,CASSVGTGNEKLFF,TGTGCCAGCAGCGTGGGGACAGGGAATGAAAAACTGTTTTTT
.,TRBJ1-1,TRBV6-6,CASSRPGITEAFF,TGTGCCAGCAGCCGTCCGGGAATCACTGAAGCTTTCTTT
.,TRBJ1-3,TRBV6-1,CASSEGPGVVGNTIYF,TGTGCCAGCAGTGAAGGGCCGGGGGTGGTTGGAAACACCATATATTTT
.,TRBJ1-2,TRBV10-2,CASSGAGLNYGYTF,TGCGCCAGCAGTGGCGCGGGGTTAAACTATGGCTACACCTTC
TRBD1,TRBJ2-7,TRBV13,CASSTQPGTGWNEQYF,TGTGCCAGCAGCACCCAACCCGGGACAGGTTGGAACGAGCAGTACTTC
.,TRBJ2-7,TRBV14,CASSQAAGLDEQYF,TGTGCCAGCAGCCAAGCCGCGGGGCTGGACGAGCAGTACTTC
TRBD1,TRBJ2-1,TRBV5-1,CASRRTGSYNEQFF,TGCGCCAGCAGACGGACAGGAAGTTACAATGAGCAGTTCTTC
.,TRBJ1-1,TRBV6-1,CATRNTEAFF,TGTGCCACGCGAAACACTGAAGCTTTCTTT
.,TRBJ1-5,TRBV5-4,CASSLDLHQPQHF,TGTGCCAGCAGCTTGGACCTACATCAGCCCCAGCATTTT
.,TRBJ2-2,TRBV7-2,CASSPRGKANTGELFF,TGTGCCAGCAGTCCACGGGGGAAGGCGAACACCGGGGAGCTGTTTTTT
TRBD2,TRBJ2-2,TRBV5-1,CASSVNSGGSSGELFF,TGCGCCAGCAGCGTGAATAGCGGGGGGAGCTCCGGGGAGCTGTTTTTT
TRBD1,TRBJ1-1,TRBV5-6,CASSLYSQGDTEAFF,TGTGCCAGCAGCTTATACTCCCAGGGGGACACTGAAGCTTTCTTT
.,TRBJ1-2,TRBV27,CASSDTGTLYGYTF,TGTGCCAGCAGCGATACCGGGACTCTCTATGGCTACACCTTC
TRBD2,TRBJ2-3,TRBV19,CASSKLEGLAVSTDTQYF,TGTGCCTCCAGTAAGTTGGAGGGTCTAGCGGTTAGCACAGATACGCAGTATTTT
TRBD2,TRBJ2-1,TRBV9,CASSPTSGGASSYNEQFF,TGTGCCAGCAGCCCGACTAGCGGGGGGGCCAGCTCCTACAATGAGCAGTTCTTC
TRBD1,TRBJ1-1,TRBV9,CASTRGQGEAFF,TGTGCCAGCACCCGGGGACAGGGTGAAGCTTTCTTT
.,TRBJ2-1,TRBV6-5,CASSYSGLQGSEFF,TGTGCCAGCAGTTACTCCGGGCTACAGGGTAGTGAGTTCTTC
.,TRBJ1-1,TRBV7-9,CASSLGSDRTEAFF,TGTGCCAGCAGCTTAGGGTCTGACAGAACTGAAGCTTTCTTT
TRBD2,TRBJ2-5,TRBV9,CASSGTGTRQETQYF,TGTGCCAGCAGCGGGACCGGGACTAGGCAAGAGACCCAGTACTTC
.,TRBJ1-2,TRBV21-1,CASSKNWGHHNYGYTF,TGTGCCAGCAGCAAAAACTGGGGACACCACAATTATGGCTACACCTTC
TRBD2,TRBJ2-1,TRBV9,CASSVGRAGGREQFF,TGTGCCAGCAGCGTAGGACGAGCGGGGGGGCGGGAGCAGTTCTTC
.,TRBJ1-5,TRBV9,CASSPAGRYSNQPQHF,TGTGCCAGCAGCCCAGCGGGCAGATATAGCAATCAGCCCCAGCATTTT
TRBD1,TRBJ1-2,TRBV28,CASTPRDRGLHGYTF,TGTGCCAGCACCCCCCGGGACAGGGGACTCCATGGCTACACCTTC
TRBD2,TRBJ2-3,TRBV10-3,CAISESWTSGGTRTDTQYF,TGTGCCATCAGTGAGTCCTGGACTAGCGGGGGCACCCGCACAGATACGCAGTATTTT
.,TRBJ2-5,TRBV6-5,CATGDLGGETQYF,TGTGCCACCGGGGACCTAGGAGGGGAGACCCAGTACTTC
TRBD1,TRBJ1-5,TRBV28,CASSFTDRGHQPQHF,TGTGCCAGCAGTTTTACCGACAGGGGGCATCAGCCCCAGCATTTT
.,TRBJ1-1,TRBV5-1,CASSAGTANTEAFF,TGCGCCAGCAGCGCGGGGACCGCGAACACTGAAGCTTTCTTT
TRBD2,TRBJ2-3,TRBV5-1,CASSTSGTVDTQYF,TGCGCCAGCAGCACTAGCGGGACTGTAGATACGCAGTATTTT
.,TRBJ1-1,TRBV28,CASSLDGFGSNTEAFF,TGTGCCAGCAGTTTAGACGGGTTCGGATCGAACACTGAAGCTTTCTTT
.,TRBJ2-1,TRBV11-3,CASSLGRSSYNEQFF,TGTGCCAGCAGCTTAGGGCGGAGCTCCTACAATGAGCAGTTCTTC
TRBD1,TRBJ2-7,TRBV2,CASSTPGQGVYEQYF,TGTGCCAGCAGTACACCGGGACAGGGGGTCTACGAGCAGTACTTC
TRBD1,TRBJ1-5,TRBV6-1,CASRETGKGEPQHF,TGTGCCAGCAGGGAGACAGGGAAGGGGGAGCCCCAGCATTTT
.,TRBJ2-2,TRBV6-6,CASSFNTGELFF,TGTGCCAGCAGCTTCAACACCGGGGAGCTGTTTTTT
.,TRBJ1-1,TRBV19,CATLRRESDTEAFF,TGTGCCACCCTAAGAAGGGAGTCGGACACTGAAGCTTTCTTT
.,TRBJ1-2,TRBV2,CASTTTGSHHYGYTF,TGTGCCAGCACAACCACAGGGTCTCATCACTATGGCTACACCTTC
.,TRBJ2-1,TRBV30,CAWSVPDWDNEQFF,TGTGCCTGGAGTGTCCCTGACTGGGACAATGAGCAGTTCTTC
.,TRBJ2-7,TRBV29-1,CSAVREPSYEQYF,TGCAGCGCGGTCAGGGAACCCTCCTACGAGCAGTACTTC
TRBD1,TRBJ2-2,TRBV5-1,CASSLGQGTTGELFF,TGCGCCAGCAGCTTGGGACAGGGTACGACCGGGGAGCTGTTTTTT
TRBD1,TRBJ2-3,TRBV2,CASERDRGSTDTQYF,TGTGCCAGCGAGCGGGACAGGGGGAGCACAGATACGCAGTATTTT
.,TRBJ1-2,TRBV6-1,CASREGEGYGYTF,TGTGCCAGCAGGGAGGGAGAAGGCTATGGCTACACCTTC
TRBD1,TRBJ1-2,TRBV9,CASGPGGRDGYTF,TGTGCCAGCGGTCCAGGGGGCCGGGATGGCTACACCTTC
.,TRBJ1-5,TRBV10-2,CASSEGGGNQPQHF,TGCGCCAGCAGTGAAGGCGGGGGCAATCAGCCCCAGCATTTT
.,TRBJ2-3,TRBV5-1,CASSFGAGDTQYF,TGCGCCAGCAGCTTTGGGGCCGGGGATACGCAGTATTTT
.,TRBJ1-5,TRBV18,CASSPSNRAVTGNQPQHF,TGTGCCAGCTCACCATCCAACAGGGCGGTTACAGGCAATCAGCCCCAGCATTTT
TRBD1,TRBJ1-1,TRBV4-1,CASSQDSRGGRTEAFF,TGCGCCAGCAGCCAAGATTCGAGAGGGGGCAGGACTGAAGCTTTCTTT
.,TRBJ2-1,TRBV6-6,CASMNLGGSYNEQFF,TGTGCCAGCATGAATCTGGGGGGATCCTACAATGAGCAGTTCTTC
.,TRBJ1-2,TRBV5-1,CASSPTEFYGYTF,TGCGCCAGCAGCCCTACAGAGTTCTATGGCTACACCTTC